This T cell receptor (beta chain) was captured by sequencing in a study of T-cell reconstitution after alpha-beta-depleted transplantation in children. This clonotype has at least ten counts. CDR3 length: 14 amino acids. Germline V CDR1 and CDR2: SGHRS, YFSETQ. V gave up 4 bases and J gave up 6 bases; unmatched junction bases: 5. It was with unique molecular identifiers that the TCRbeta library was prepared. Using its own MiXCR run on the PCR reads, TCRdb lists one record per CDR3 protein. This sample has around 370,000 distinct CDR3 sequences, with about 9.3% found just once. The genes are TRBV5-1 and TRBJ2-1; 9 nucleotides match TRBD2. The TCR was taken from a human donor who donated a stem cell graft to a child with acute lymphoblastic leukemia. The sequenced sample was PBMCs from the stem cell graft donor, obtained from the stem cell graft. In DNA, the CDR3 is TGCGCCAGCAGCCCGGGGACTAGCAGCAATGAGCAGTTCTTC. Amino acids: CASSPGTSSNEQFF.